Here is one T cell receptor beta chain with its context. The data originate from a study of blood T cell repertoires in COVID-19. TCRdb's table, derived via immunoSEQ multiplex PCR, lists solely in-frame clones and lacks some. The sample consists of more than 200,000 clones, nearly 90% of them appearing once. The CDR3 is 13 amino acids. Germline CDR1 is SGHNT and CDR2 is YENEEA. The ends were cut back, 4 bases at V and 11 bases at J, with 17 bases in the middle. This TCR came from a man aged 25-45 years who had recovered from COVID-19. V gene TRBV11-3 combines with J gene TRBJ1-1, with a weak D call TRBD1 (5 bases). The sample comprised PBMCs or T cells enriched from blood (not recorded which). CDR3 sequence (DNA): TGTGCCAGCAGCTCTAGCGTGGGGGATGCGGCTTTCTTT. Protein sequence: CASSSSVGDAAFF.